This is a list of T cell receptor beta chains from one sample in a study of blood T cell repertoires in COVID-19. Assay used: immunoSEQ multiplex PCR; TCRdb lists only in-frame clones, some missing. Of 200,000 to 250,000 clones listed, approximately 83% are singletons. Sample: peripheral blood. These receptors originate from a human donor in a cohort sampled during active COVID-19. Each CDR3 is given with its conserved first and last residue. The D gene is left open where the match is weak. Clone size appears in some rows only: once, few, many, or a class for an expanded clone.

v_call: TRBV6-1; d_call: .; j_call: TRBJ1-2; clone_size: .; cdr3_nt: TGTGCCAGCAGTGAATTAGCTAACTATGGCTACACCTTC; cdr3_aa: CASSELANYGYTF
v_call: TRBV28; d_call: .; j_call: TRBJ1-5; clone_size: once; cdr3_nt: TGTGCCACGATAAGGGAAGGGAGTCAGCCCCAGCATTTT; cdr3_aa: CATIREGSQPQHF
v_call: TRBV19; d_call: .; j_call: TRBJ2-1; clone_size: .; cdr3_nt: TGTGCCAGTAGACTCTACAATGAGCAGTTCTTC; cdr3_aa: CASRLYNEQFF
v_call: TRBV18; d_call: TRBD1; j_call: TRBJ1-2; clone_size: .; cdr3_nt: TGTGCCAGCTCACCTTCAGGGGGCAGCTATGGCTACACCTTC; cdr3_aa: CASSPSGGSYGYTF
v_call: TRBV5-6; d_call: TRBD1; j_call: TRBJ2-2; clone_size: once; cdr3_nt: TGTGCCAGCAGTCATGGACAGGACACCGGGGAGCTGTTTTTT; cdr3_aa: CASSHGQDTGELFF
v_call: TRBV9; d_call: .; j_call: TRBJ2-1; clone_size: .; cdr3_nt: TGTGCCAGCAGCGTACTCCTTGGTGGAGGTGAGCAGTTCTTC; cdr3_aa: CASSVLLGGGEQFF
v_call: TRBV28; d_call: .; j_call: TRBJ2-7; clone_size: few; cdr3_nt: TGTGCCAGCAGTCCGGAGGATATAGGGCGGTACGAGCAGTACTTC; cdr3_aa: CASSPEDIGRYEQYF
v_call: TRBV19; d_call: .; j_call: TRBJ1-2; clone_size: .; cdr3_nt: TGTGCCAGTACCCCCCAGCGGACAGCAGCTAACTATGGCTACACCTTC; cdr3_aa: CASTPQRTAANYGYTF
v_call: TRBV30; d_call: TRBD2; j_call: TRBJ2-1; clone_size: .; cdr3_nt: TGTGCTGGTAAACCTAGCGGGGGGTACAATGAGCAGTTCTTC; cdr3_aa: CAGKPSGGYNEQFF
v_call: TRBV5-1; d_call: .; j_call: TRBJ2-3; clone_size: .; cdr3_nt: TGCGCCAGCAGCGGACAGTTGGGAGATACGCAGTATTTT; cdr3_aa: CASSGQLGDTQYF
v_call: TRBV6-2/TRBV6-3; d_call: .; j_call: TRBJ2-7; clone_size: .; cdr3_nt: TGTGCCAGCAGTTACCCCCAGGGTAGTTCCTACGAGCAGTACTTC; cdr3_aa: CASSYPQGSSYEQYF
v_call: TRBV24-1; d_call: .; j_call: TRBJ2-7; clone_size: .; cdr3_nt: TGTGCCACCAGTGATTCTGGCCCCCAGGGTTACGAGCAGTACTTC; cdr3_aa: CATSDSGPQGYEQYF
v_call: TRBV7-3; d_call: TRBD2; j_call: TRBJ2-2; clone_size: .; cdr3_nt: TGTGCCAGCAGCTTAAGGGGACTAGCGGTTAACACCGGGGAGCTGTTTTTT; cdr3_aa: CASSLRGLAVNTGELFF
v_call: TRBV9; d_call: .; j_call: TRBJ1-3; clone_size: .; cdr3_nt: TGTGCCAGCAGCGGCCGACAAGGCCCCTCTGCCGGAAACACCATATATTTT; cdr3_aa: CASSGRQGPSAGNTIYF
v_call: TRBV6-5; d_call: .; j_call: TRBJ1-2; clone_size: .; cdr3_nt: TGTGCCAGCAGTAGAATAAAGGGGAACTATGGCTACACCTTC; cdr3_aa: CASSRIKGNYGYTF
v_call: TRBV5-6; d_call: .; j_call: TRBJ1-1; clone_size: .; cdr3_nt: TGTGCCAGCAGCCCGGGACTCCAGAACACTGAAGCTTTCTTT; cdr3_aa: CASSPGLQNTEAFF
v_call: TRBV11-2; d_call: .; j_call: TRBJ2-1; clone_size: .; cdr3_nt: TGTGCCAGCAGCCCTGATCGGGGTGAGCAGTTCTTC; cdr3_aa: CASSPDRGEQFF
v_call: TRBV2; d_call: TRBD1; j_call: TRBJ1-5; clone_size: .; cdr3_nt: TGTGCCAGCAGTCGGGCAGGGGGCGAGAGTCAGCCCCAGCATTTT; cdr3_aa: CASSRAGGESQPQHF
v_call: TRBV29-1; d_call: .; j_call: TRBJ2-7; clone_size: .; cdr3_nt: TGCAGCGTTTCCTACGAAGGGGGAATAGCGTACTTC; cdr3_aa: CSVSYEGGIAYF
v_call: TRBV2; d_call: TRBD1; j_call: TRBJ2-7; clone_size: few; cdr3_nt: TGTGCCAGCCAGGACAGGGGGCTTACCTACGAGCAGTACTTC; cdr3_aa: CASQDRGLTYEQYF
v_call: TRBV4-2; d_call: TRBD2; j_call: TRBJ2-3; clone_size: once; cdr3_nt: TGTGCCAGCAGCCAAGCGGGGATGCGGGAGAGCACAGATACGCAGTATTTT; cdr3_aa: CASSQAGMRESTDTQYF
v_call: TRBV28; d_call: .; j_call: TRBJ2-7; clone_size: few; cdr3_nt: TGTGCCAGCACTGGACAGAACTACGAGCAGTACTTC; cdr3_aa: CASTGQNYEQYF
v_call: TRBV9; d_call: .; j_call: TRBJ1-5; clone_size: .; cdr3_nt: TGTGCCAGCAGCGCCCCCGGGAGGTCACAGCCCCAGCATTTT; cdr3_aa: CASSAPGRSQPQHF
v_call: TRBV5-1; d_call: .; j_call: TRBJ1-2; clone_size: .; cdr3_nt: TGCGCCAGCGGGACGACGCGGGGGGCCGGCGGCTACACCTTC; cdr3_aa: CASGTTRGAGGYTF
v_call: TRBV4-2; d_call: .; j_call: TRBJ2-7; clone_size: .; cdr3_nt: TGTGCCAGCAGCCAAGATCGTAACGAGCAGTACTTC; cdr3_aa: CASSQDRNEQYF
v_call: TRBV7-9; d_call: TRBD1; j_call: TRBJ1-2; clone_size: few; cdr3_nt: TGTGCCAGCAGCGAAGGACAGGTGGTTCCCGGCTACACCTTC; cdr3_aa: CASSEGQVVPGYTF
v_call: TRBV29-1; d_call: .; j_call: TRBJ2-1; clone_size: .; cdr3_nt: TGCAGCGTGGCAGCGATCTCCTACAATGAGCAGTTCTTC; cdr3_aa: CSVAAISYNEQFF
v_call: TRBV27; d_call: .; j_call: TRBJ2-7; clone_size: few; cdr3_nt: TGTGCCAGCAGTCTTGGTGACCGCGGCTCCTACGAGCAGTACTTC; cdr3_aa: CASSLGDRGSYEQYF
v_call: TRBV6-5; d_call: .; j_call: TRBJ1-3; clone_size: few; cdr3_nt: TGTGCCAGCAGGCACAGGGATTACTCTGGAAACACCATATATTTT; cdr3_aa: CASRHRDYSGNTIYF